This T cell receptor (beta chain) was obtained from a study of cytomegalovirus exposure and HLA in healthy donors. Study-level results: In a later analysis, several top co-occurrence clusters appeared linked to parvovirus B19, influenza, CMV and Epstein-Barr virus. Sequencing depth across donors, presence/absence analyses assumed, was roughly uniform.

PCR primers comprised 60 Vbeta and 13 Jbeta primers. TCRdb's table, derived via immunoSEQ multiplex PCR, lists solely in-frame clones and lacks some. The sample gives approximately 80,000 clones, 70% to 85% of which show up once; under 25% is in the top ten. Germline assignment: CDR1 SGHNT and CDR2 YYREEE (reference sequence). The CDR3 consists of 16 residues. V shed 4 bases and J shed 5 bases, with 20 bases lying between them. Likely unrecorded immune exposures existed in these nominally healthy donors. With respect to this clone: Its specificity is unknown.

The gene calls are TRBV5-4 and TRBJ2-3, with D maybe TRBD1 (7 bases). This clonotype was obtained from a man aged 25-45 years in good health and CMV-seropositive. Sequenced input: PBMCs. CDR3 residues: CASSQGGPKYGDTQYF. As DNA, the CDR3 is TGTGCCAGCAGCCAGGGGGGACCCAAGTACGGAGATACGCAGTATTTT. Based on the CDR3 plus reference TRBV5-4 and TRBJ2-3, the full variable domain is ETGVTQSPTHLIKTRGQQVTLRCSSQSGHNTVSWYQQALGQGPQFIFQYYREEENGRGNFPPRFSGLQFPNYSSELNVNALELDDSALYLCASSQGGPKYGDTQYFGPGTRLTVL.